This T cell receptor (beta chain) comes out of a study of T cell responses to AZD1222 COVID-19 vaccine. Assay: immunoSEQ multiplex PCR; the TCRdb copy retains only in-frame clones and omits some. Of more than 150,000 clones in the sample, around 86% were seen once. The CDR3 length is 22 residues. General observations from the study: The study found vaccine-associated CD4 TCRs spanning spike, dominant at 160-218 and 743-854. It was only a handful of AZD1222 recipients who were seropositive at baseline. Repertoire sampling occurred only after the peak T cell response.

To note about this clone: Its cognate antigen is unknown.

The clonotype was recovered from an adult in good health. The sample was peripheral blood, taken on day 0 of MenACWY control vaccination. This chain joins TRBV21-1 and TRBJ1-1; the DNA was not compared with TRBD1, the D call given in the table. TRBV21-1 is a pseudogene. This CDR3 reads CASSKSTLVCARTGGANTEAFF. The CDR3 bases are TGTGCCAGCAGCAAAAGTACCCTCGTTTGCGCAAGGACAGGGGGCGCGAACACTGAAGCTTTCTTT.